This T cell receptor (beta chain) was retrieved from a study of shared clonotypes between healthy human individuals. Study results and caveats: Several donors held about 5% of naive CD4 clonotypes in common.

A CD45RA-negative memory subset and a CD45RA+ naive subset were separated from the CD4+ cells. Note on this clone: Its antigen is as yet unknown.

Some clones are missing from TCRdb's copy, which holds only in-frame ones; the method was immunoSEQ multiplex PCR. The sample contains around 720,000 clones, roughly 72% of which appear only once. The sequenced material came from memory CD4+ T cells sorted from blood. Subset defined: CD45RA-negative fraction. This clonotype was sampled from a woman aged 25 to 39 in good health.

The CDR3 bases are TGCAGCGTTAAAGGACTAGCGGGGGACTACGAGCAGTACTTC. Amino acid sequence: CSVKGLAGDYEQYF. The chain uses TRBV29-1 and TRBJ2-7; 13 positions agree with TRBD2. The CDR3 has 14 amino acids. Trimming cost V 5 bases and J 3 bases; bases outside gene matches: 4. CDR1 is SQVTM and CDR2 is ANQGSEA in the germline V gene.